One and the same sample provided the 25 T cell receptor beta chains below, sequenced in a study of blood T cell repertoires in COVID-19. Using immunoSEQ multiplex PCR, the repertoire was profiled, and TCRdb retains in-frame clones only, with some absent. The table lists under 200,000 clones, 79% of them singletons, with 7.5% to 8.5% in the top ten. Sequencing was carried out using peripheral blood. Receptors were obtained from a woman aged 60-70 years with COVID-19, enrolled during active disease.

The table lists this clone with a count of one. The V and J genes are TRBV7-2 and TRBJ2-1; a weak D match, TRBD2 (6 bases). CDR3 length: 14 amino acids. V was pared by 4 bases and J by 4 bases, with 11 bases between. Looked up from germline, CDR1 is SGHTA and CDR2 is FQGNSA. CDR3 loop: CASSSGVRYNEQFF. The CDR3 bases are TGTGCCAGCAGCTCGGGGGTCCGGTACAATGAGCAGTTCTTC.

CDR3 in amino acids: CASSYGQVNTGELFF. In DNA, the CDR3 is TGTGCCAGCAGTTACGGACAGGTTAACACCGGGGAGCTGTTTTTT. This chain connects TRBV6-5 to TRBJ2-2, with TRBD1 matching 7 bases. The CDR3 is made up of 15 amino acids. J was trimmed by 2 bases and V by 2 bases; bases with no gene match: 2. The germline V gene has CDR1 MNHEY and CDR2 SVGAGI.

The V gene is TRBV28, the J gene TRBJ2-1; TRBD2 matches 13 bases. V shed 7 bases and J 5 bases; nucleotides not matched to a gene: 8. This CDR3 has 16 residues. Germline-derived CDR1 and CDR2 are MDHEN and SYDVKM. CDR3 sequence (DNA): TGTGCCAGCAAAACCGGGACTAGCGGGAAAAACAATGAGCAGTTCTTC. Protein sequence: CASKTGTSGKNNEQFF.

The chain couples TRBV10-3 to TRBJ2-3; the match to TRBD1 covers 7 bases. V was clipped by 4 bases and J by 2 bases; unmatched bases: 6. From germline, CDR1 is ENHRY and CDR2 SYGVKD. The CDR3 is 15 amino acids. In DNA form, the CDR3 reads TGTGCCATCAGTGGTCCGGGACAGACCACAGATACGCAGTATTTT. Amino acids: CAISGPGQTTDTQYF.

This chain connects TRBV25-1 to TRBJ2-3; TRBD2 matches 9 bases. Germline values: CDR1 MGHDK, CDR2 SYGVNS. This CDR3 comprises 15 residues. The V and J ends lost 4 bases and 5 bases, in that order; junction bases with no gene match: 7. CDR3 sequence reads: CASSGYSGSRDTQYF. The CDR3 coding sequence is TGTGCCAGCAGTGGATATAGCGGGAGTAGAGATACGCAGTATTTT.

This chain connects TRBV18 to TRBJ2-1; D ambiguous. CDR1 and CDR2 (germline): KGHSH, LQKENI. The CDR3 has 14 amino acids. Trimming took 4 bases from V and 9 from J, leaving 16 bases between them. CDR3 bases: TGTGCCAGCTCACTAATCGCCCCGACGGGTGAGCAGTTCTTC. Its protein product is CASSLIAPTGEQFF.

V usage is TRBV2 and J usage is TRBJ1-4; 10 bases match TRBD1. The junction had 6 bases not matched to a gene; V was cut back by 7 bases and J by 7 bases. The CDR3 totals 14 residues. The germline V gene has CDR1 SNHLY and CDR2 FYNNEI. The CDR3 sequence: CASTRQGAGEKLFF. CDR3 nucleotides: TGTGCCAGCACCCGACAGGGGGCGGGTGAAAAACTGTTTTTT.

The chain couples TRBV7-8 to TRBJ2-3, with D perhaps matching TRBD2 (5 bases). Germline loops: CDR1 SGHVS, CDR2 FQNEAQ. V was pared by 5 bases and J by 2 bases, with 20 bases between. CDR3 length: 17 amino acids. In nucleotides, the CDR3 is TGTGCCAGCAGCCCTTATTGGGAGCAAGAATCCACAGATACGCAGTATTTT. This codes for CASSPYWEQESTDTQYF.

The gene calls are TRBV3-1 (or the pseudogene TRBV3-2) and TRBJ1-4; 8 bases line up with TRBD1. Germline V CDR1 and CDR2: LGHDT, YNNKEL (reference sequence). The CDR3 spans 14 residues. V was clipped by 4 bases and J by 3 bases; unmatched bases: 1. CDR3 in amino acids: CASSLRGPNEKLFF. The CDR3 nucleotides read TGTGCCAGCAGCCTCAGGGGGCCTAATGAAAAACTGTTTTTT.

This chain joins TRBV9 and TRBJ2-3; 9 nucleotides line up with TRBD2. Unmatched junction bases numbered 13, after V lost 4 bases and J lost 4 bases. This CDR3 is built from 17 residues. Germline CDR1 is SGDLS and CDR2 is YYNGEE. CDR3 nucleotides: TGTGCCAGCAGCATTTACTCCCCGGGACTAGCTTCAGATACGCAGTATTTT. Its protein product is CASSIYSPGLASDTQYF. Using reference TRBV9 and TRBJ2-3 for the parts outside the CDR3, the full variable domain is DSGVTQTPKHLITATGQRVTLRCSPRSGDLSVYWYQQSLDQGLQFLIQYYNGEERAKGNILERFSAQQFPDLHSELNLSSLELGDSALYFCASSIYSPGLASDTQYFGPGTRLTVL.

The V gene is TRBV28, the J gene TRBJ2-3, with D perhaps matching TRBD2 (7 bases). V was trimmed by 11 bases and J by 1 base, leaving 19 bases between them. CDR3 size: 15 residues. In germline, CDR1 is MDHEN, CDR2 SYDVKM. The CDR3 is CAVSPGGIGTDTQYF. Written as DNA, the CDR3 is TGTGCCGTATCCCCGGGGGGCATTGGCACAGATACGCAGTATTTT.

The J gene is TRBJ2-1, the V gene TRBV14; the match to TRBD2 covers 7 bases. The CDR3 is 15 residues long. V shed 1 base and J 9 bases; nucleotides not matched to a gene: 9. CDR1 is SGHDN and CDR2 is FVKESK in the germline V gene. In nucleotides, the CDR3 is TGTGCCAGCAGCCAAGTCACCCGGGGAGGGACTGAGCAGTTCTTC. Protein product: CASSQVTRGGTEQFF.

V usage is TRBV5-1 and J usage is TRBJ2-1, with 12 bases fitting TRBD1. Germline V gene sequence: CDR1 SGHRS, CDR2 YFSETQ. The CDR3 runs to 16 residues. V shed 4 bases and J 6 bases; nucleotides not matched to a gene: 8. In DNA, the CDR3 is TGCGCCAGCAGCCTACATGGGACAGGGGGCTTCAATGAGCAGTTCTTC. This codes for CASSLHGTGGFNEQFF.

This clone was picked up one time. This chain connects TRBV5-1 to TRBJ2-5; D may be TRBD1 (6 bases). The V gene lost 3 bases and the J gene lost 7 bases, with 16 bases spanning the gap. The CDR3 is made up of 14 amino acids. Germline loops: CDR1 SGHRS, CDR2 YFSETQ. The CDR3: CASSWDNYAGTQYF. DNA of the CDR3: TGCGCCAGCAGCTGGGACAACTACGCGGGGACCCAGTACTTC. Full variable domain (outside the CDR3, taken from reference TRBV5-1 and TRBJ2-5): KAGVTQTPRYLIKTRGQQVTLSCSPISGHRSVSWYQQTPGQGLQFLFEYFSETQRNKGNFPGRFSGRQFSNSRSEMNVSTLELGDSALYLCASSWDNYAGTQYFGPGTRLLVL.

This clone was seen many times. V usage is TRBV6-5 and J usage is TRBJ2-5, with D maybe TRBD2 (7 bases). The CDR3 totals 15 residues. Trimming removed 2 bases at V and 4 bases at J, with 14 bases between. CDR1 is MNHEY and CDR2 is SVGAGI in the germline V gene. CDR3 residues: CASSYRGAPGETQYF. CDR3 sequence (DNA): TGTGCCAGCAGTTACCGGGGGGCGCCAGGAGAGACCCAGTACTTC.

This clone has only a few counts. This chain uses TRBV10-3 with TRBJ2-5, with 8 positions matching TRBD1. This CDR3 has 14 residues. Trimming cost V 10 bases and J 4 bases; bases outside gene matches: 11. Germline V gives CDR1 ENHRY, CDR2 SYGVKD. The CDR3 reads CATQGQGVGETQYF. The CDR3 DNA reads as TGTGCCACACAAGGACAGGGAGTAGGAGAGACCCAGTACTTC.

V and J are TRBV3-1 (or the pseudogene TRBV3-2) and TRBJ2-1, with 8 bases aligning to TRBD1. V lost 2 bases, J lost 5 bases, and 5 bases stayed unmatched. Germline V gives CDR1 LGHDT, CDR2 YNNKEL (reference sequence). This CDR3 is 15 amino acids long. The CDR3 is CASSQQGAMDNEQFF. CDR3 in DNA: TGTGCCAGCAGCCAACAGGGGGCAATGGACAATGAGCAGTTCTTC.

The rearrangement links TRBV5-1 to TRBJ2-5, with a possible D match to TRBD1 (6 bases). V was pared by 4 bases and J by 5 bases, with 18 bases between. Germline lookup yields CDR1 SGHRS and CDR2 YFSETQ. The CDR3 sequence is 15 residues long. The DNA for the CDR3 is TGCGCCAGCAGCAACGACGGACAGAGGGGGGAGACCCAGTACTTC. This sequence encodes CASSNDGQRGETQYF.

V usage is TRBV28 and J usage is TRBJ1-2, with unresolved D. CDR1 MDHEN and CDR2 SYDVKM come from the germline V gene. The CDR3 covers 14 residues. The germline V and J ends were trimmed by 5 bases and 8 bases, with 18 bases remaining between them. The CDR3 protein is CASSTLGVLKGYTF. DNA for the CDR3: TGTGCCAGCAGTACGCTCGGGGTGTTGAAGGGCTACACCTTC.

This chain uses TRBV6-4 with TRBJ2-3; 8 bases are shared with TRBD2. The CDR3 extends over 16 amino acids. Germline values: CDR1 MRHNA, CDR2 SNTAGT. With 1 base clipped from V and 4 bases from J, the junction kept 7 bases outside the gene matches. Here the CDR3 reads CASSDFGGGRPDTQYF. Here the CDR3 DNA reads TGTGCCAGCAGTGACTTCGGGGGGGGGAGGCCAGATACGCAGTATTTT.

The chain combines TRBV4-3 with TRBJ1-4, with 9 bases aligning to TRBD1. CDR1 is LGHNA and CDR2 is YSLEER in the germline V gene. This CDR3 comprises 15 residues. V lost 5 bases to trimming and J lost 7 bases; unmatched junction nucleotides: 8. Here the CDR3 DNA reads TGCGCCAGCAGCTTTCAACAGGGGGCGTTTGAAAAACTGTTTTTT. It is translated as CASSFQQGAFEKLFF.

The chain is built from TRBV6-5 and TRBJ1-1; 7 bases are shared with TRBD1. This CDR3 has 15 residues. Per germline, CDR1 MNHEY and CDR2 SVGAGI. The V and J ends lost 5 bases and 0 bases, in that order; junction bases with no gene match: 6. CDR3 protein: CASSTRTGMNTEAFF. The CDR3 DNA sequence: TGTGCCAGCAGTACTCGGACAGGTATGAACACTGAAGCTTTCTTT.

J is TRBJ1-6 and V is TRBV7-8; no clear D gene. CDR1 and CDR2 from the germline V gene are SGHVS and FQNEAQ. The CDR3 is 15 amino acids. Trimming removed 1 base at V and 7 bases at J, with 11 bases between. The CDR3 region is CASSLGVGGNSPLHF. CDR3 DNA sequence: TGTGCCAGCAGCTTAGGGGTGGGCGGGAATTCACCCCTCCACTTT.

This sequence joins TRBV5-3 and TRBJ1-4; D perhaps matches TRBD1 (6 bases). TRBV5-3 is assigned to the ORF class and has an uncertain function. V dropped 0 bases and J dropped 0 bases, with 9 bases sitting between them. This CDR3 is built from 16 residues. CDR3 in amino acids: CARSLEDRSTNEKLFF. The CDR3 DNA reads TGTGCCAGAAGCTTGGAGGACAGATCAACTAATGAAAAACTGTTTTTT.

The chain links TRBV19 to TRBJ1-2; D may be TRBD1 (6 bases). Germline CDR1 and CDR2: LNHDA and SQIVND (reference sequence). The CDR3 covers 15 residues. V was cut by 2 bases and J by 4 bases, with 14 bases left in between. CDR3 in DNA: TGTGCCAGTAGTATACGGGGGGCGCGCGGCTATGGCTACACCTTC. Translating it yields CASSIRGARGYGYTF.